Listed here are 27 T cell receptor beta chains from one sample, sequenced in a study of T cell repertoires in cytomegalovirus infection. From the reads, TCRdb called clonotypes with MiXCR, one entry per CDR3 protein. The top ten hold roughly 5% of the sample, which has some 200,000 distinct CDR3 sequences, 7.5% to 10% seen once. The sequenced material came from PBMCs. These receptors were taken from a human donor in good health (CMV status not recorded). Some clones in this sample may be carry-over from other donors' samples.

This rearrangement joins TRBV7-9 to TRBJ2-3; 9 bases agree with TRBD1. The CDR3 contains 15 residues. Germline CDR1 SEHNR, CDR2 FQNEAQ (reference sequence). Germline trimming cut 5 bases from V and 6 bases from J; bases unmatched to any gene: 9. In DNA form, the CDR3 reads TGTGCCAGCAGCACCCGGGACAGGGTTTTGGATACGCAGTATTTT. Protein: CASSTRDRVLDTQYF.

This clonotype was observed many times. The chain employs TRBV7-2 and TRBJ2-7; TRBD1 might be the D (5 bases). The CDR3 is 15 amino acids. Germline loops: CDR1 SGHTA, CDR2 FQGNSA. V shed 1 base and J shed 2 bases, with 12 bases lying between them. The CDR3 sequence: CASSLGGPIPYEQYF. The DNA for the CDR3 is TGTGCCAGCAGCTTAGGGGGCCCCATTCCCTACGAGCAGTACTTC.

This clonotype was picked up many times. The chain uses TRBV28 and TRBJ1-5; weak D call: TRBD1 (5 bases). Germline CDR1 is MDHEN and CDR2 is SYDVKM. V was trimmed by 5 bases and J by 2 bases, leaving 10 bases between them. The CDR3 length is 14 residues. The CDR3 DNA reads TGTGCCAGCAGTCCGGCGGGGGGCAATCAGCCCCAGCATTTT. Amino acid sequence: CASSPAGGNQPQHF.

Many counts were recorded for this clonotype. J is TRBJ1-2 and V is TRBV7-2, with 10 bases identical to TRBD1. With V trimmed by 5 bases and J by 3 bases, 18 bases remained unmatched. This CDR3 has 19 amino acids. The germline CDR1 and CDR2 sequences are SGHTA and FQGNSA. DNA of the CDR3: TGTGCCAGCAGCATATTCCGCCCCGCGGGGACAGGGGACCACTATGGCTACACCTTC. It codes for CASSIFRPAGTGDHYGYTF.

This clonotype has at least ten counts. The V gene is TRBV6-1, the J gene TRBJ2-1; 8 nucleotides align to TRBD1. This CDR3 has 18 residues. Germline V gene lookup returns CDR1 MNHNS and CDR2 SASEGT. The J segment lost 10 bases and the V segment lost 5 bases, leaving 22 bases of the junction unmatched. CDR3 in amino acids: CASSSTKKTGARRNEQFF. In DNA form, the CDR3 reads TGTGCCAGCAGTTCCACGAAAAAGACAGGGGCAAGGAGAAACGAGCAGTTCTTC.

This clonotype has more than one count but fewer than ten. The gene calls are TRBV7-3 and TRBJ1-3; D not certain. Trimming left V 1 base short and J 2 bases short, with 9 bases between. Germline V CDR1 and CDR2: SGHTA, FQGTGA. CDR3 length: 15 residues. The CDR3 nucleotides are TGTGCCAGCAGCTTAAGTGCGAAAACTGGAAACACCATATATTTT. This sequence encodes CASSLSAKTGNTIYF.

The chain carries TRBV20-1 and TRBJ2-3, with TRBD2 identical over 12 bases. The V gene end was trimmed by 6 bases and the J gene end by 4 bases; junction bases not matched to a gene: 8. This CDR3 has 15 amino acids. Germline CDR1 and CDR2: DFQATT and SNEGSKA (reference sequence). DNA of the CDR3: TGCAGTGCGGAAGCTGCTAGCGGGAGGGCAGATACGCAGTATTTT. This encodes CSAEAASGRADTQYF.

Ten or more counts support this clonotype. CDR3 nucleotide sequence: TGTGCCAGCAGTCGTTCTCCGGGACTACCAAGGCCCAGGAATGAGCAGTTCTTC. It translates to CASSRSPGLPRPRNEQFF. The chain carries TRBV7-2 and TRBJ2-1, with 7 bases matching TRBD2. The CDR3 consists of 18 residues. V trimming: 6 bases; J trimming: 7 bases; junction bases outside the gene matches: 21. The germline gives CDR1 SGHTA, CDR2 FQGNSA.

This clonotype appeared a few times. V is TRBV30 and J is TRBJ1-2, with a possible D match to TRBD1 (5 bases). CDR1 and CDR2 (germline): GTSNPN, SVGIG (reference sequence). V lost 5 bases and J 3 bases, leaving 16 bases between the germline ends. The CDR3 covers 14 residues. CDR3 amino acids: CAWLGGLMDYGYTF. CDR3 nucleotides: TGTGCCTGGCTTGGGGGACTAATGGACTATGGCTACACCTTC.

J is TRBJ1-6 and V is TRBV30, with TRBD1 matching 7 bases. Trimming took 5 bases from V and 7 from J; bases not matched to a gene: 14. Per germline, CDR1 GTSNPN and CDR2 SVGIG (reference sequence). The length of the CDR3 is 16 residues. CDR3 loop: CAWAPRTGTANSPLHF. The CDR3 bases are TGTGCCTGGGCACCCCGTACGGGGACAGCGAATTCACCCCTCCACTTT.

This clonotype showed up many times. The J gene is TRBJ1-2, the V gene TRBV28; D unclear. Trimming left V 8 bases short and J 8 bases short, with 15 bases between. Germline V gene sequence: CDR1 MDHEN, CDR2 SYDVKM. The length of the CDR3 is 12 residues. As DNA, the CDR3 is TGTGCCAGCGTTTCTGGGTTTGGGGGCTACACCTTC. Translating gives CASVSGFGGYTF.

Concerning this clonotype: Since a much larger clone is just one base distant, this may be a read error. The rearrangement uses TRBV28 and TRBJ2-7, with unresolved D. CDR1 is MDHEN, CDR2 SYDVKM, per germline. The CDR3 length is 11 residues. The CDR3 loop reads CASSSIYELYF. For the CDR3, the DNA is TGTGCCAGCAGTTCAATCTACGAGCTGTACTTC.

V usage is TRBV28 and J usage is TRBJ1-1; D is uncertain. CDR1 is MDHEN, CDR2 SYDVKM, per germline. The CDR3 contains 13 residues. The V and J ends lost 8 bases and 3 bases respectively, with 13 bases between them. Here the CDR3 DNA reads TGTGCCAGCGACTCGGGGTATCACACTGAAGCTTTCTTT. It translates to CASDSGYHTEAFF.

The rearrangement links TRBV28 to TRBJ2-3, with 8 bases that match TRBD2. V lost 5 bases to trimming and J lost 6 bases; unmatched junction nucleotides: 22. Germline CDR1 reads MDHEN; CDR2 reads SYDVKM. The CDR3 runs 19 residues. The CDR3 reads CASSPLWGLAGLMGDTQYF. CDR3 coding DNA: TGTGCCAGCAGTCCACTTTGGGGGCTAGCGGGTTTAATGGGGGATACGCAGTATTTT.

A few counts support this clonotype. This rearrangement joins TRBV19 to TRBJ1-1; D is undetermined. The CDR3 is 16 residues long. The V end lost 5 bases, the J end lost 0 bases, and 16 bases lay between the germline ends. Germline CDR1 and CDR2: LNHDA and SQIVND (reference sequence). The CDR3, as DNA: TGTGCCAGTAGTGCCGGGCTAGAACTCATGAACACTGAAGCTTTCTTT. Translated, it gives CASSAGLELMNTEAFF.

The chain recombines TRBV20-1 with TRBJ2-4, with D hard to call. The germline V gene has CDR1 DFQATT and CDR2 SNEGSKA (reference sequence). The CDR3 has 13 amino acids. Trimming took 1 base from V and 4 from J, leaving 8 bases between them. Here the CDR3 reads CSARVGEKNIQYF. CDR3 DNA sequence: TGCAGTGCTAGAGTTGGCGAGAAAAACATTCAGTACTTC.

This clonotype was seen only a few times. V is TRBV20-1 and J is TRBJ2-7; 11 bases are shared with TRBD2. Germline V gene data show CDR1 as DFQATT and CDR2 as SNEGSKA (reference sequence). J was trimmed by 0 bases and V by 3 bases; bases with no gene match: 10. This CDR3 contains 17 residues. In DNA, the CDR3 is TGCAGTGCTAGGGGAAACCCTAGCGGGGGGAGCTCCTACGAGCAGTACTTC. Translation: CSARGNPSGGSSYEQYF.

This clonotype was counted a few times. V and J are TRBV6-1 and TRBJ2-1, with 10 bases aligning to TRBD1. Germline values: CDR1 MNHNS, CDR2 SASEGT. The CDR3 spans 16 residues. Trimming removed 5 bases from V and 2 bases from J; junction bases left unmatched: 6. The CDR3 bases are TGTGCCAGCAGTTGGGACAGGGGAATCCCCTACAATGAGCAGTTCTTC. It translates to CASSWDRGIPYNEQFF.

This clonotype was recorded a few times. This chain links TRBV10-3 with TRBJ2-7; 7 positions match TRBD1. CDR3 length: 12 amino acids. Germline CDR1 ENHRY, CDR2 SYGVKD. V was clipped by 9 bases and J by 3 bases; unmatched bases: 5. CDR3 coding DNA: TGTGCCATATGGGACAGTAACTACGAGCAGTACTTC. Amino acid sequence: CAIWDSNYEQYF.

This clonotype has at least ten counts. This chain links TRBV5-5 with TRBJ1-1, with a weak D call TRBD1 (5 bases). Trimming took off 2 bases at V and 3 bases at J, with 17 bases between the two ends. The CDR3 length is 16 residues. Per germline, CDR1 SGHKS and CDR2 YYEKEE (reference sequence). CDR3 nucleotide sequence: TGTGCCAGCAGCTTACGGGTCTACTCGGGGGACACTGAAGCTTTCTTT. Its protein product is CASSLRVYSGDTEAFF.

This clonotype turned up a few times. J is TRBJ1-1 and V is TRBV18; the D gene is possibly TRBD1 (5 bases). Germline V lookup: CDR1 KGHSH, CDR2 LQKENI. This CDR3 spans 13 amino acids. Trimming stripped 8 bases from V and 1 base from J, with 11 bases between. CDR3 region: CASTGLPNTEAFF. CDR3 DNA: TGTGCCAGCACGGGACTCCCGAACACTGAAGCTTTCTTT.

This clonotype showed up many times. The junction departs from germline at one end; a sequencing error may be responsible. This sequence joins TRBV10-3 and TRBJ2-3; TRBD2 matches at 11 bases. The CDR3 extends over 13 amino acids. The germline V gene has CDR1 ENHRY and CDR2 SYGVKD. The CDR3 DNA is TGTGCCATCAGTGAGACGGTAGCGGGAGGGCCCACTTTT. Translating it yields CAISETVAGGPTF.

The table lists this clonotype with many counts. This chain connects TRBV28 to TRBJ2-2, with TRBD2 matching over 11 bases. The V gene's germline CDR1 is MDHEN and CDR2 SYDVKM. Trimming cost V 3 bases and J 4 bases; bases outside gene matches: 7. CDR3 length: 17 residues. Written as DNA, the CDR3 is TGTGCCAGCAGTTTTTTAGCGGGAGGGCCTCGCACCGGGGAGCTGTTTTTT. Translated, it gives CASSFLAGGPRTGELFF.

V and J are TRBV6-2 or TRBV6-3 and TRBJ2-3, with no clear D. The CDR3 runs 16 residues. In germline, CDR1 is MNHEY, CDR2 SVGEGT. Between the trimmed V and J ends, which lost 6 bases and 2 bases, there was a span of 18 bases. The CDR3 here is CASSHGAPWDTDTQYF. CDR3 in DNA: TGTGCCAGCAGCCACGGTGCCCCTTGGGACACAGATACGCAGTATTTT.

This clonotype showed up many times. The chain uses TRBV7-2 and TRBJ2-2; the match to TRBD1 covers 11 bases. V lost 5 bases to trimming and J lost 9 bases; unmatched junction nucleotides: 20. Germline CDR1 and CDR2: SGHTA and FQGNSA. The CDR3 consists of 19 residues. CDR3 nucleotide sequence: TGTGCCAGCAGCCCAGGACAGGGGGCGCCTGTTCGAGGGGACCGGGAGCTGTTTTTT. Protein product: CASSPGQGAPVRGDRELFF.

This clonotype was counted only a few times. The rearrangement uses TRBV19 and TRBJ1-1; D is ambiguous. This CDR3 region has 12 residues. Trimming left V 7 bases short and J 4 bases short, with 10 bases between. CDR1 LNHDA and CDR2 SQIVND come from the germline V gene (reference sequence). The CDR3 DNA is TGTGCCAGTACGTCTGTATCCACTGAAGCTTTCTTT. Translating it yields CASTSVSTEAFF.

V gene TRBV20-1 combines with J gene TRBJ1-2; D gene unclear. In germline, CDR1 is DFQATT, CDR2 SNEGSKA (reference sequence). There are 13 residues in the CDR3. The germline V and J ends were trimmed by 5 bases and 1 base, with 11 bases remaining between them. CDR3 region: CSAPTTDNYGYTF. CDR3 DNA: TGCAGTGCTCCTACGACGGATAACTATGGCTACACCTTC.